The 25 T cell receptor beta chains reported below all come from one sample, sequenced in a study of cytomegalovirus exposure and HLA in healthy donors. The PCR was carried out with 60 Vbeta primers and 13 Jbeta primers. Some clones are missing from TCRdb's copy, which holds only in-frame ones; the method was immunoSEQ multiplex PCR. The table gives about 34,000 clones; the top ten clones make up around 3.5% of it. Source material: PBMCs. The receptors shown here come from a woman in her 40s in good health and CMV-seropositive.

The rearrangement links TRBV2 to TRBJ2-7; TRBD1 aligns across 7 bases. The CDR3 covers 14 residues. The V and J ends lost 0 bases and 3 bases, in that order; junction bases with no gene match: 2. Germline-derived CDR1 and CDR2 are SNHLY and FYNNEI. The CDR3 reads CASSEAGGIYEQYF. Here the CDR3 DNA reads TGTGCCAGCAGTGAAGCAGGGGGCATCTACGAGCAGTACTTC.

V usage is TRBV7-2 and J usage is TRBJ1-1; 9 nucleotides match TRBD1. Germline loops: CDR1 SGHTA, CDR2 FQGNSA. The V segment lost 7 bases and the J segment 1 base; nucleotides outside the gene matches: 4. This CDR3 region has 14 residues. The CDR3 DNA reads TGTGCCAGCACCCGGGACAGGGCGAACACTGAAGCTTTCTTT. It translates to CASTRDRANTEAFF.

This chain uses TRBV7-9 with TRBJ2-5, with TRBD1 matching over 10 bases. With 4 bases clipped from V and 3 bases from J, the junction kept 5 bases outside the gene matches. CDR3 length: 15 amino acids. The germline V gene encodes CDR1 SEHNR and CDR2 FQNEAQ (reference sequence). CDR3 in amino acids: CASSWGGTGEETQYF. The CDR3 DNA reads as TGTGCCAGCAGCTGGGGAGGGACAGGGGAAGAGACCCAGTACTTC.

V usage is TRBV5-1 and J usage is TRBJ1-1; D is undetermined. Trimming took off 4 bases at V and 5 bases at J, with 21 bases between the two ends. This CDR3 is 16 amino acids long. Germline CDR1 SGHRS, CDR2 YFSETQ. CDR3 in DNA: TGCGCCAGCAGCCCTGGAAGCCTTCCCTCGGGAACTGAAGCTTTCTTT. Translation: CASSPGSLPSGTEAFF. Complete variable domain (other parts from reference TRBV5-1 and TRBJ1-1): KAGVTQTPRYLIKTRGQQVTLSCSPISGHRSVSWYQQTPGQGLQFLFEYFSETQRNKGNFPGRFSGRQFSNSRSEMNVSTLELGDSALYLCASSPGSLPSGTEAFFGQGTRLTVV.

The V and J genes are TRBV5-1 and TRBJ1-1; 7 bases are shared with TRBD1. The CDR3 covers 15 residues. Per the germline V gene, CDR1 is SGHRS and CDR2 is YFSETQ. Trimming at V came to 0 bases and at J to 3 bases, leaving 5 bases not matched to a gene. CDR3 amino acids: CASSLGRGLDTEAFF. CDR3 sequence (DNA): TGCGCCAGCAGCTTGGGTAGGGGGCTGGACACTGAAGCTTTCTTT. Together with reference TRBV5-1 and TRBJ1-1, the CDR3 gives the full variable domain: KAGVTQTPRYLIKTRGQQVTLSCSPISGHRSVSWYQQTPGQGLQFLFEYFSETQRNKGNFPGRFSGRQFSNSRSEMNVSTLELGDSALYLCASSLGRGLDTEAFFGQGTRLTVV.

V usage is TRBV10-3 and J usage is TRBJ1-3; 8 nucleotides agree with TRBD1. In germline, CDR1 is ENHRY, CDR2 SYGVKD. The CDR3 totals 14 residues. The ends lost 6 bases at V and 5 bases at J; junction bases unmatched: 6. The CDR3 DNA reads TGTGCCATCAGAGAACAGGGGGGAAGAAACACCATATATTTT. Protein sequence: CAIREQGGRNTIYF.

The chain links TRBV5-1 to TRBJ2-1; a weak D match, TRBD2 (6 bases). The CDR3 is 16 residues long. Trimming cost V 4 bases and J 6 bases, with 20 bases left between them. Germline-derived CDR1 and CDR2 are SGHRS and YFSETQ. CDR3 sequence (DNA): TGCGCCAGCAGCAAATCTAGCGCCATCATTTTCAATGAGCAGTTCTTC. Residues: CASSKSSAIIFNEQFF.

V usage is TRBV28 and J usage is TRBJ2-7; TRBD2 might be the D (6 bases). Germline assignment: CDR1 MDHEN and CDR2 SYDVKM. This CDR3 spans 14 amino acids. The germline V and J ends were trimmed by 5 bases and 2 bases, with 13 bases remaining between them. Here the CDR3 DNA reads TGTGCCAGCAGTGTGGGACTCGGTGCCTACGAGCAGTACTTC. Protein: CASSVGLGAYEQYF.

The chain carries TRBV27 and TRBJ1-1; 7 positions match TRBD1. CDR1 and CDR2 (germline): MNHEY, SMNVEV (reference sequence). J gave up 0 bases and V 7 bases, and 2 bases lay outside the gene matches. CDR3 length: 13 amino acids. Here the CDR3 DNA reads TGTGCCAGCATGACAGGGATGAACACTGAAGCTTTCTTT. It is translated as CASMTGMNTEAFF.

The CDR3 protein is CSVFRAHEQYF. The CDR3 DNA follows: TGCAGCGTCTTCAGGGCCCACGAGCAGTACTTC. The chain links TRBV29-1 to TRBJ2-7, with a weak D call TRBD1 (5 bases). Looked up from germline, CDR1 is SQVTM and CDR2 is ANQGSEA. This CDR3 has 11 residues. Deletions cut 6 bases from V and 5 bases from J, with 11 bases between.

J is TRBJ1-1 and V is TRBV5-4; 8 nucleotides line up with TRBD1. The V gene end was trimmed by 2 bases and the J gene end by 4 bases; junction bases not matched to a gene: 10. Germline loops: CDR1 SGHNT, CDR2 YYREEE (reference sequence). The CDR3 length is 16 residues. CDR3 nucleotides: TGTGCCAGCAGCTTACTGACAGGGGCTTTTAGCACTGAAGCTTTCTTT. This translates into CASSLLTGAFSTEAFF.

The rearrangement uses TRBV5-6 and TRBJ2-7, with 12 nucleotides matching TRBD2. The CDR3 consists of 16 residues. V lost 2 bases to trimming and J lost 5 bases; unmatched junction nucleotides: 8. The germline gives CDR1 SGHDT, CDR2 YYEEEE. The CDR3 reads CASSFSLLAGGDEQYF. The CDR3 DNA reads TGTGCCAGCAGCTTCTCCCTACTAGCGGGAGGAGACGAGCAGTACTTC.

V and J are TRBV4-1 and TRBJ2-1; D not certain. The V end lost 1 base, the J end lost 0 bases, and 10 bases lay between the germline ends. CDR3 size: 16 residues. Germline V gene data show CDR1 as MGHRA and CDR2 as YSYEKL. The CDR3 sequence is CASSQVNLVSYNEQFF. The DNA for the CDR3 is TGCGCCAGCAGCCAAGTGAATCTAGTCTCCTACAATGAGCAGTTCTTC.

V usage is TRBV19 and J usage is TRBJ1-5; TRBD1 matches 7 bases. The CDR3 runs 14 residues. V lost 5 bases and J lost 4; bases outside the gene matches: 5. CDR1 and CDR2 (germline): LNHDA, SQIVND (reference sequence). CDR3 DNA: TGTGCCAGTAGTGCGGGACAGAAGAATCAGCCCCAGCATTTT. This sequence encodes CASSAGQKNQPQHF.

V and J are TRBV2 and TRBJ2-7, with D perhaps matching TRBD1 (6 bases). V was pared by 6 bases and J by 5 bases, with 17 bases between. Germline CDR1 and CDR2: SNHLY and FYNNEI. The CDR3 covers 14 residues. DNA for the CDR3: TGTGCCAGCAGCGAGTTGGGGGCCGCTCACGAGCAGTACTTC. As protein: CASSELGAAHEQYF.

The genes are TRBV5-7 and TRBJ1-1, with D tentatively TRBD1 (6 bases). TRBV5-7 is marked as an open reading frame, function uncertain. The CDR3 has 15 amino acids. The V gene lost 4 bases and the J gene lost 5 bases, with 18 bases spanning the gap. CDR3 DNA: TGTGCCAGCAGCCCCTCCGGGAAAACAGGGACTGAAGCTTTCTTT. This encodes CASSPSGKTGTEAFF.

This CDR3 is CASSVYNEQFF. The CDR3 nucleotides read TGTGCCAGCTCGGTGTACAATGAGCAGTTCTTC. This chain uses TRBV7-2 with TRBJ2-1; D gene unclear. Trimming removed 8 bases from V and 4 bases from J, with 6 bases in between. This CDR3 contains 11 residues. Germline V gives CDR1 SGHTA, CDR2 FQGNSA.

CDR3 DNA sequence: TGTGCCAGTAGTCTCAGGGGGCTCGGCTACACCTTC. Its protein is CASSLRGLGYTF. This rearrangement joins TRBV19 to TRBJ1-2; TRBD1 matches at 8 bases. Germline CDR1 and CDR2: LNHDA and SQIVND (reference sequence). Trimming at V came to 5 bases and at J to 8 bases, leaving 4 bases not matched to a gene. The CDR3 consists of 12 residues.

As to this clone: A junction boundary mismatches the germline segment, possibly from a read error. CDR3 region: CAGSVSWPMNTEAFF. CDR3 bases: TGTGCCGGGAGTGTATCGTGGCCCATGAACACTGAAGCTTTCTTT. V is TRBV30 and J is TRBJ1-1; D remains ambiguous. CDR3 length equals 15 residues. CDR1 and CDR2 from the germline V gene are GTSNPN and SVGIG (reference sequence).

The chain is built from TRBV5-4 and TRBJ2-5; 9 nucleotides align to TRBD2. Germline CDR1 SGHNT, CDR2 YYREEE (reference sequence). The trim removed 4 bases at V and 2 bases at J, leaving 6 bases unmatched. CDR3 length: 15 amino acids. This CDR3 reads CASSPGTSWQETQYF. The CDR3, as DNA: TGTGCCAGCAGCCCCGGGACTAGCTGGCAAGAGACCCAGTACTTC.

The rearrangement links TRBV9 to TRBJ1-2; 7 bases are a match to TRBD1. CDR3 length: 13 residues. CDR1 is SGDLS and CDR2 is YYNGEE in the germline V gene. V shed 4 bases and J 3 bases; nucleotides not matched to a gene: 3. CDR3 coding DNA: TGTGCCAGCAGCAAAACAGGGGACTATGGCTACACCTTC. This codes for CASSKTGDYGYTF.

This sequence joins TRBV9 and TRBJ2-3; the D gene is possibly TRBD2 (7 bases). The germline V and J ends were trimmed by 4 bases and 2 bases, with 20 bases remaining between them. The V gene's germline CDR1 is SGDLS and CDR2 YYNGEE. The CDR3 covers 17 residues. CDR3 coding DNA: TGTGCCAGCAGCCCAGGGGAACCTAGCGGACCCACAGATACGCAGTATTTT. Its protein product is CASSPGEPSGPTDTQYF.

V is TRBV9 and J is TRBJ2-5; 9 positions agree with TRBD1. CDR1 is SGDLS, CDR2 YYNGEE, per germline. V lost 7 bases, J lost 4 bases, and 5 bases stayed unmatched. The CDR3 covers 13 residues. CDR3 sequence reads: CASGTGPGETQYF. For the CDR3, the DNA is TGTGCCAGCGGGACAGGGCCAGGAGAGACCCAGTACTTC. Filled out from reference TRBV9 and TRBJ2-5, the complete variable domain reads DSGVTQTPKHLITATGQRVTLRCSPRSGDLSVYWYQQSLDQGLQFLIQYYNGEERAKGNILERFSAQQFPDLHSELNLSSLELGDSALYFCASGTGPGETQYFGPGTRLLVL.

The DNA of the CDR3 is TGTGCCAGCAGTTCCGCCTATAGCAATCAGCCCCAGCATTTT. Encoded protein: CASSSAYSNQPQHF. The genes are TRBV6-5 and TRBJ1-5; no clear D. Trimming took off 4 bases at V and 0 bases at J, with 7 bases between the two ends. The CDR3 has 14 amino acids. Germline CDR1 and CDR2: MNHEY and SVGAGI.

The chain is built from TRBV11-3 and TRBJ2-2; 12 bases line up with TRBD1. This CDR3 region has 15 residues. CDR1 is SGHNT, CDR2 YENEEA, per germline. Trimming removed 7 bases from V and 7 bases from J; junction bases left unmatched: 7. The CDR3 DNA is TGTGCCAGCACGGGACAGGGGGCGCAAAACGGGGAGCTGTTTTTT. This codes for CASTGQGAQNGELFF.